The 17 T cell receptor beta chains reported below all come from one sample, sequenced in a study of shared clonotypes between healthy human individuals. Generated by immunoSEQ multiplex PCR, the TCRdb table keeps only in-frame clones and is missing some. The sample shows 530,000 or so clones, nearly 80% of them seen only once. The material sequenced was PBMCs. These receptors all come from a woman aged 40 to 49 in good health. Some clones in this sample may be carry-over from other donors' samples.

This clone turned up a few times. V gene TRBV30 combines with J gene TRBJ1-1; 9 bases fit TRBD1. Germline trimming cut 2 bases from V and 10 bases from J; bases unmatched to any gene: 8. Germline V gene data show CDR1 as GTSNPN and CDR2 as SVGIG (reference sequence). The CDR3 runs 13 residues. CDR3 nucleotides: TGTGCCTGGAGTCCCGGGACAGGGAGGGCAGCTTTCTTT. This sequence encodes CAWSPGTGRAAFF.

This clone was detected many times. The chain carries TRBV27 and TRBJ1-1; D remains unclear. The CDR3 is 11 amino acids. The germline gives CDR1 MNHEY, CDR2 SMNVEV (reference sequence). The V gene lost 8 bases and the J gene lost 5 bases, with 9 bases spanning the gap. The DNA for the CDR3 is TGTGCCAGCTCCTCCAAGACTGAAGCTTTCTTT. Translation gives CASSSKTEAFF.

J is TRBJ1-5 and V is TRBV19; 8 bases align to TRBD1. Germline CDR1 reads LNHDA; CDR2 reads SQIVND (reference sequence). The ends lost 1 base at V and 5 bases at J; junction bases unmatched: 4. This CDR3 contains 15 residues. In DNA, the CDR3 is TGTGCCAGTAGTATAGGGACAGGGTCATATCAGCCCCAGCATTTT. This encodes CASSIGTGSYQPQHF.

This clone was observed a few times. This chain uses TRBV11-1 with TRBJ2-7; a possible D gene is TRBD2 (5 bases). V was pared by 3 bases and J by 1 base, with 10 bases between. The CDR3 contains 14 residues. Per germline, CDR1 SGHAT and CDR2 FQDESV (reference sequence). For the CDR3, the DNA is TGTGCCAGCAGCTTTAGGGAGCGGTCCTACGAGCAGTACTTC. Translation gives CASSFRERSYEQYF. The whole variable domain, filled in from reference TRBV11-1 and TRBJ2-7, reads EAEVAQSPRYKITEKSQAVAFWCDPISGHATLYWYRQILGQGPELLVQFQDESVVDDSQLPKDRFSAERLKGVDSTLKIQPAELGDSAMYLCASSFRERSYEQYFGPGTRLTVT.

As for this clone: The identical CDR3 is also encoded by other nucleotide sequences in the sample. The rearrangement links TRBV18 to TRBJ2-7; D possibly corresponds to TRBD2 (5 bases). The V end lost 3 bases, the J end lost 3 bases, and 12 bases lay between the germline ends. Germline V gene data show CDR1 as KGHSH and CDR2 as LQKENI. CDR3 length: 14 amino acids. The DNA of the CDR3 is TGTGCCAGCTCACCTTTGACTGGGAGCTACGAGCAGTACTTC. This gives the protein CASSPLTGSYEQYF.

In its sample, this clone was seen once. The gene calls are TRBV28 and TRBJ1-2; TRBD1 matches 7 bases. The length of the CDR3 is 15 residues. Unmatched junction bases numbered 15, after V lost 6 bases and J lost 8 bases. Germline V gives CDR1 MDHEN, CDR2 SYDVKM. The CDR3 region has the DNA TGTGCCAGCAGCCATACCCTCATCAGGGGGGCCGGCTACACCTTC. This sequence encodes CASSHTLIRGAGYTF.

The rearrangement joins TRBV6-4 to TRBJ2-1; TRBD2 matches at 11 bases. The germline CDR1 and CDR2 sequences are MRHNA and SNTAGT. The CDR3 runs to 14 residues. The junction had 4 bases not matched to a gene; V was cut back by 4 bases and J by 8 bases. The CDR3 nucleotides read TGTGCCAGCAGTGGACTAGCGGGATCGGATGAGCAGTTCTTC. Amino acid sequence: CASSGLAGSDEQFF.

This clone was counted a few times. This rearrangement joins TRBV6-5 to TRBJ1-1; possibly TRBD1 for D (5 bases). Deletions cut 2 bases from V and 1 base from J, with 8 bases between. The germline CDR1 and CDR2 sequences are MNHEY and SVGAGI. The CDR3 extends over 14 amino acids. The CDR3 reads CASSYGGKNTEAFF. The CDR3 nucleotides are TGTGCCAGCAGTTACGGGGGGAAGAACACTGAAGCTTTCTTT.

This chain links TRBV20-1 with TRBJ2-3; no clear D gene. This CDR3 spans 11 amino acids. Between the trimmed V and J ends, which lost 4 bases and 4 bases, there was a span of 6 bases. Looked up from germline, CDR1 is DFQATT and CDR2 is SNEGSKA (reference sequence). The CDR3 reads CSATSPDTQYF. The CDR3 DNA is TGCAGTGCTACCTCTCCAGATACGCAGTATTTT.

V and J are TRBV20-1 and TRBJ1-2, with a tentative D call TRBD1 (5 bases). Trimming removed 6 bases at V and 8 bases at J, with 13 bases between. Germline CDR1 DFQATT, CDR2 SNEGSKA (reference sequence). The CDR3 is made up of 11 amino acids. CDR3 amino acids: CSANRDAGYTF. In nucleotides, the CDR3 is TGCAGTGCCAACCGGGACGCGGGCTACACCTTC.

This chain uses TRBV19 with TRBJ2-7; 8 bases match TRBD2. The CDR3 runs 15 residues. V was pared by 5 bases and J by 1 base, with 7 bases of the junction left unmatched. Germline values: CDR1 LNHDA, CDR2 SQIVND (reference sequence). CDR3 DNA sequence: TGTGCCAGTAGTGCCCCTCGGGGGGGTTCCTACGAGCAGTACTTC. It is translated as CASSAPRGGSYEQYF.

The gene calls are TRBV28 and TRBJ2-1; D call uncertain. The CDR3 is 15 amino acids. The V gene lost 5 bases and the J gene lost 4 bases, with 15 bases spanning the gap. In germline, CDR1 is MDHEN, CDR2 SYDVKM. The CDR3 bases are TGTGCCAGCAGTCTATTGAGGACCCGATACAATGAGCAGTTCTTC. It specifies CASSLLRTRYNEQFF. The whole variable domain, remainder taken from reference TRBV28 and TRBJ2-1, is DVKVTQSSRYLVKRTGEKVFLECVQDMDHENMFWYRQDPGLGLRLIYFSYDVKMKEKGDIPEGYSVSREKKERFSLILESASTNQTSMYLCASSLLRTRYNEQFFGPGTRLTVL.

V is TRBV7-8 and J is TRBJ2-1; 10 bases agree with TRBD2. J lost 5 bases, V lost 3 bases, and 4 bases had no gene match. This CDR3 has 15 residues. The germline V gene has CDR1 SGHVS and CDR2 FQNEAQ. CDR3 residues: CASSFSGRSNNEQFF. In DNA form, the CDR3 reads TGTGCCAGCAGCTTTAGCGGGAGGAGCAACAATGAGCAGTTCTTC. Supplemented by reference TRBV7-8 and TRBJ2-1, the full variable domain reads GAGVSQSPRYKVAKRGQDVALRCDPISGHVSLFWYQQALGQGPEFLTYFQNEAQLDKSGLPSDRFFAERPEGSVSTLKIQRTQQEDSAVYLCASSFSGRSNNEQFFGPGTRLTVL.

The chain combines TRBV27 with TRBJ2-3; D is unresolved. CDR3 length: 13 residues. The V gene lost 3 bases and the J gene lost 4 bases, with 8 bases spanning the gap. From germline, CDR1 is MNHEY and CDR2 SMNVEV (reference sequence). CDR3 residues: CASSFPFSDTQYF. In DNA, the CDR3 is TGTGCCAGCAGTTTCCCTTTTTCAGATACGCAGTATTTT.

The chain couples TRBV5-1 to TRBJ1-4; D ambiguous. V lost 5 bases, J lost 0 bases, and 8 bases lay in between. Germline values: CDR1 SGHRS, CDR2 YFSETQ. This CDR3 has 14 amino acids. CDR3 amino acids: CASRGHATNEKLFF. CDR3 in DNA: TGCGCCAGCAGGGGCCATGCAACTAATGAAAAACTGTTTTTT.

This clone came up a few times. The chain employs TRBV15 and TRBJ1-2; D is uncertain. V gave up 3 bases and J gave up 2 bases, with 4 bases separating them. The CDR3 is 12 residues long. Germline V gives CDR1 LNHNV, CDR2 YYDKDF (reference sequence). CDR3 sequence: CATSRENYGYTF. CDR3 in DNA: TGTGCCACCAGCAGGGAAAACTATGGCTACACCTTC.

This chain links TRBV6-5 with TRBJ1-4, with D possibly TRBD1 on 6 matching bases. The CDR3 is 14 amino acids. Germline-derived CDR1 and CDR2 are MNHEY and SVGAGI. Trimming pared 6 bases from V and 0 bases from J, leaving 8 bases between. CDR3 protein: CASRDSATNEKLFF. The CDR3 DNA reads as TGTGCCAGCAGGGACAGTGCAACTAATGAAAAACTGTTTTTT.